These T cell receptor beta chains were read from a single sample in a study of T cell repertoires in ileal Crohn's disease. Sequenced by immunoSEQ multiplex PCR; TCRdb stores in-frame clones only, minus some. The sample gives 1,500 or so clones, about 90% of which show up once; more than 12% is in the top ten. Material for sequencing was ileal tissue. The receptor source for this set is an adult with Crohn's disease. Each CDR3 is given with its conserved first and last residue.

TRBV4-1	TRBJ2-1	CASSQEKGDRNNEQFF
TRBV10-1	TRBJ2-4	CASSESGNKNIQYF
TRBV4-1	TRBJ1-5	CASSQGRQTGPQHF
TRBV18	TRBJ2-5	CASSPEETQYF
TRBV5-1	TRBJ2-1	CASSPQGPNNEQFF
TRBV25-1	TRBJ2-3	CASSETDTQYF
TRBV5-1	TRBJ1-1	CASSLRTIDTEAFF
TRBV6-5	TRBJ1-5	CASSYQFNQPQHF
TRBV28	TRBJ1-5	CASRNRGGNQPQHF
TRBV14	TRBJ1-1	CASSRGVGRDTEAFF
TRBV6-4	TRBJ2-1	CASSEAGEGGNEQFF
TRBV19	TRBJ1-1	CASRSLTSENTEAFF
TRBV6-1	TRBJ2-7	CASRVDATYEQYF
TRBV7-8	TRBJ1-2	CASSLTGWNYGYTF
TRBV4-1	TRBJ2-7	CASSQERQGYHEQYF
TRBV27	TRBJ2-5	CASSLFYETQYF
TRBV5-6	TRBJ1-4	CASSHRGANEKLFF
TRBV5-6	TRBJ2-5	CASSLGFGTGGETQYF
TRBV28	TRBJ2-3	CASSFSGAFSDTQYF
TRBV7-9	TRBJ2-1	CASSLGTGRLF
TRBV9	TRBJ2-7	CASSERTGRDEQYF
TRBV11-2	TRBJ1-1	CASSLVLGLNTEAFF
TRBV27	TRBJ2-1	CASSGGLAAYNEQFF
TRBV7-8	TRBJ2-2	CASSSIAGGRTGELFF
TRBV15	TRBJ2-5	CATSRRAQETQYF
TRBV28	TRBJ2-5	CASSFGGLAIEETQYF
TRBV19	TRBJ1-4	CASSRDRAEKLFF
TRBV6-6	TRBJ2-1	CASTTGSSYNEQFF
TRBV20-1	TRBJ2-1	CSARAGGRQFF
TRBV4-1	TRBJ2-5	CASSPGTSGRETQYF
TRBV5-1	TRBJ2-1	CASWEDPSYNEQFF
TRBV29-1	TRBJ1-2	CSVPQGVGSYGYTF
TRBV14	TRBJ2-3	CASSPSGTGGADTQYF
TRBV6-1	TRBJ1-1	CASTPRAENTEAFF
TRBV5-4	TRBJ1-6	CASSLDDSPLHF
TRBV19	TRBJ1-2	CASSPDRVDYGYTF
TRBV5-4	TRBJ2-5	CAIAPQGETQYF
TRBV7-8	TRBJ1-3	CASSLAGVFSGNTIYF
TRBV25-1	TRBJ2-6	CASSDPGSDGANVLTF
TRBV28	TRBJ1-2	CASSFRGSNYGYTF
TRBV13	TRBJ1-1	CASTRQGGLEAFF
TRBV14	TRBJ2-3	CASSYTDTQYF
TRBV19	TRBJ1-1	CASSIDGWGQGIRRTEAFF
TRBV6-4	TRBJ2-1	CASSDSAGTSNEQFF
TRBV19	TRBJ1-1	CASSTRQGLSEAFF
TRBV14	TRBJ2-3	CASSQIRGGGADTQYF
TRBV12-5	TRBJ2-1	CASGSYTLGTEQFF
TRBV19	TRBJ1-2	CASSPGLYYGYTF
TRBV9	TRBJ2-1	CASSEPVRSDNEQFF
TRBV29-1	TRBJ2-1	CSVEQDRGTSYNEQFF
TRBV30	TRBJ1-4	CAWSSDRGNEKLFF
TRBV4-1	TRBJ2-2	CASSQQTRVNTGELFF
TRBV28	TRBJ1-6	CASRETGRNNSPLHF
TRBV19	TRBJ1-2	CASSITGNGYTF
TRBV7-3	TRBJ2-5	CASSLTPTSGETQYF
TRBV5-1	TRBJ1-5	CASSFLGDSNQPQHF
TRBV19	TRBJ2-7	CATYGGNEQYF
TRBV5-1	TRBJ2-1	CASNKEGFGSANEQFF